The sequence of this T cell receptor beta chain was determined in a study of blood T cell repertoires in COVID-19. Study at large: The study drew acute and convalescent COVID-19 samples from the United States, Italy and Spain. T cells, B-cell-depleted T cells, or PBMCs provided the cDNA or gDNA that served as material.

As originally analysed: Reference gene primers were amplified, and this amplification served to estimate nucleated cell counts. Profiled with immunoSEQ multiplex PCR; TCRdb holds only in-frame clones, not every one. The V and J calls and clone size were taken over from that table, and D and trimming were inferred from the DNA. The table records 300,000 to 350,000 clones, around 87% of them present only once. The V gene's germline CDR1 is GTSNPN and CDR2 SVGIG (reference sequence). V was pared by 1 base and J by 3 bases, with 10 bases between. The CDR3 is 13 amino acids. The sample consisted of peripheral blood. The gene calls are TRBV30 and TRBJ2-7, with no clear D. The TCR sequence derives from a woman aged 50 to 60 with COVID-19, enrolled during active disease. The CDR3 sequence is CAWSGPYSYEQYF. The CDR3, as DNA: TGTGCCTGGAGTGGCCCCTATAGCTACGAGCAGTACTTC.